This T cell receptor beta chain was profiled in a study of identical twins. Notes on the study in general: Fewer insertions marked abundant cord blood beta clonotypes; young adult naive trended weakly, memory not at all.

The CDR3 totals 14 residues. Germline-derived CDR1 and CDR2 are DFQATT and SNEGSKA (reference sequence). V lost 2 bases, J lost 3 bases, and 12 bases lay in between. This clonotype has more than one count but fewer than ten. Its antigen is unidentified. TCRdb passed the 5' RACE reads through MiXCR, listing each CDR3 protein once. The table has 250,000 to 300,000 distinct CDR3 sequences, 6.5% to 9.5% seen once; the top ten hold roughly 3%. These records were also assigned to another study, of yellow fever vaccine responses in identical twins.

Sample: CD8+ T cells sorted from blood. The chain has TRBV20-1 and TRBJ2-3; D unresolved. This TCR came from a woman aged 18-30 years in good health. The CDR3 loop is CSARPLGITDTQYF. CDR3 in DNA: TGCAGTGCTAGACCGCTAGGCATTACAGATACGCAGTATTTT.